Here is one T cell receptor beta chain with its context. Germline V gene sequence: CDR1 LNHNV, CDR2 YYDKDF (reference sequence). Trimming removed 5 bases at V and 2 bases at J, with 9 bases between. This CDR3 has 13 residues. TCRdb keeps only in-frame clones here, not all; method: immunoSEQ multiplex PCR. The table includes roughly 450,000 clones, about 93% detected once. These data belong to a study of Ad26.COV2.S vaccination and SARS-CoV-2 variants. Regarding treatment: around 19 received Ad26.COV2.S at low or high dose, single or two shots; 5 received placebo; per-sample allocation not given. The samples date from day 63 after the first vaccine or placebo injection.

The chain joins TRBV15 to TRBJ2-5, with D unclear. Sequencing used peripheral blood, obtained in a trial of Ad26.COV2.S vaccine versus placebo. The TCR was taken from a person aged 18-65 years who received the Ad26.COV2.S COVID-19 vaccine or a placebo. CDR3 DNA sequence: TGTGCCACCAGCGCAGACAATCAAGAGACCCAGTACTTC. The encoded protein is CATSADNQETQYF. Complete variable domain (other parts from reference TRBV15 and TRBJ2-5): DAMVIQNPRYQVTQFGKPVTLSCSQTLNHNVMYWYQQKSSQAPKLLFHYYDKDFNNEADTPDNFQSRRPNTSFCFLDIRSPGLGDTAMYLCATSADNQETQYFGPGTRLLVL.